This TCR beta chain appears in the sequencing data of a study of T cell repertoires in cytomegalovirus infection. Study context: Carrying CMV and the relevant HLA type showed in public TCR beta signatures.

The trim removed 3 bases at V and 1 base at J, leaving 23 bases unmatched. Per the germline V gene, CDR1 is MGHRA and CDR2 is YSYEKL. The CDR3 covers 23 residues. TCRdb reanalysed the reads using MiXCR and keeps one entry per CDR3 protein. The sample has hundreds of thousands of distinct CDR3 sequences, around 9.5% seen once. This clonotype occurred many times. The antigen is not known. Study results and limitations: Carriers of CMV plus the relevant HLA were identified by cumulative public TCR beta family frequency. In two of eight donors, the top clonotype was HLA-C-restricted CMV-specific.

The specimen was PBMCs. The TCR was taken from a human donor in good health (CMV status not recorded). Some clones in this sample may be carry-over from other donors' samples. J is TRBJ2-3 and V is TRBV4-1, with 12 bases fitting TRBD2. DNA of the CDR3: TGCGCCAGCAGCCATAGGACTAGCGGGATCCAAGGAACAATCTCAATCGGCACAGATACGCAGTATTTT. This translates into CASSHRTSGIQGTISIGTDTQYF.